What follows describes a single T cell receptor (beta chain). The table lists this clonotype with many counts. Its target antigen remains unknown. One base away there is no much larger clone; base qualities are not given. This record comes from a study of T-cell reconstitution after alpha-beta-depleted transplantation in children (dated by TCRdb to 2016 to 2017). With respect to the entire study: Using TCR repertoire profiling, the study quantitatively followed how T-cell immune reconstitution unfolded in children after TCRalphabeta/CD19-depleted allogeneic hematopoietic cell transplantation.

The library was prepared using PCR. Sequencing took place on an Illumina HiSeq 2500. TCR library preparation used molecular barcoding, with unique molecular identifiers applied to normalize quantification of the TCRbeta repertoire. Starting from the raw public reads, TCRdb applied fastp trimming at Q25, assembled clones with MiXCR and retained in-frame beta chains. Identical CDR3 proteins give one entry, which carries the most common genes and DNA. This sample comprises 200,000 or so distinct CDR3 sequences, about 6% of them detected only once. The biggest ten clones account for 4.5% of the sample. Explained via the paper, the treatment or condition label denotes: allogeneic hematopoietic cell transplantation with graft depleted of TCRalphabeta T cells and CD19 B cells. Transplant recipients were children who received TCRalphabeta/CD19-depleted allogeneic hematopoietic cell grafts. What the research found in general, with its limitations: About two months after transplant, the apparently early recovery of alphabetaT-cell counts reportedly depended on just several hundred clones that had expanded rapidly and came from non-depleted graft cells. The high TCRbeta diversity at day 60 in some patients was ascribed to recipient T cells and intrathymic progenitors that had survived conditioning. Over subsequent months, a decline in hyperexpanded clone frequencies was noted, and after one year, T-cell counts and TCRbeta diversity were mostly ascribed to newly produced T cells.

The material was PBMCs, obtained before TCRalphabeta/CD19-depleted stem cell transplant. This receptor was taken from a girl under three years old with combined immunodeficiency, due to receive a stem cell transplant.

The DNA is TGTGCCAGCAGCGTACTTAGCGGGAGGGGCACAGATACGCAGTATTTT. Protein translation: CASSVLSGRGTDTQYF. The receptor chain draws on TRBV9 and TRBJ2-3, and 11 junction bases match TRBD2. Germline trimming amounts to 1 base on V and 1 base on J, with 2 as the count of junction bases outside the gene matches. The germline V gene sets CDR1 to SGDLS and CDR2 to YYNGEE. The CDR3 covers 16 residues, taking in both the cysteine and the phenylalanine. Solely the CDR3 DNA is kept, with 48 bases framed from the first base.